These 8 T cell receptor beta chains came from one sample sequenced in a study of blood T cell repertoires in COVID-19. Using immunoSEQ multiplex PCR, the repertoire was profiled, and TCRdb retains in-frame clones only, with some absent. The repertoire holds about 170,000 clones, with around 84% as singletons. Sequenced material: peripheral blood. These receptors were taken from a human donor with acute or convalescent COVID-19. The donor label of this sample is uncertain.

V and J are TRBV4-2 and TRBJ1-1; unclear D gene. Germline values: CDR1 LGHNA, CDR2 YNFKEQ. This CDR3 has 13 amino acids. V was cut by 0 bases and J by 1 base, with 3 bases left in between. DNA of the CDR3: TGTGCCAGCAGCCAAGAACAGAACACTGAAGCTTTCTTT. This encodes CASSQEQNTEAFF.

Only a few counts were recorded for this clone. The chain carries TRBV6-5 and TRBJ1-2, with 9 bases lining up with TRBD1. The junction had 7 bases not matched to a gene; V was cut back by 2 bases and J by 9 bases. Germline-derived CDR1 and CDR2 are MNHEY and SVGAGI. The CDR3 consists of 14 residues. The CDR3 nucleotides are TGTGCCAGCAGTTACACGGGACAGGGTGGGAGCTACACCTTC. It encodes CASSYTGQGGSYTF.

The rearrangement uses TRBV29-1 and TRBJ2-3, with TRBD1 matching 7 bases. Germline-derived CDR1 and CDR2 are SQVTM and ANQGSEA. Trimming at V came to 7 bases and at J to 5 bases, leaving 9 bases not matched to a gene. There are 13 residues in the CDR3. The CDR3 DNA sequence: TGCAGCGGAGGGGGCCCGCAAGGAGATACGCAGTATTTT. Translating it yields CSGGGPQGDTQYF.

This chain links TRBV21-1 with TRBJ1-5. TRBV21-1 is deemed a pseudogene. This CDR3 spans 16 amino acids. The CDR3 sequence is CASSKKGSPSNQPQHF. Written as DNA, the CDR3 is TGTGCCAGCAGCAAAAAAGGGAGCCCGAGCAATCAGCCCCAGCATTTT.

The gene calls are TRBV6-5 and TRBJ1-5, with 8 positions matching TRBD1. The germline gives CDR1 MNHEY, CDR2 SVGAGI. V gave up 4 bases and J gave up 3 bases; unmatched junction bases: 5. The length of the CDR3 is 15 residues. The CDR3 DNA follows: TGTGCCAGCAGTTTTTTACAGGGGGTCAATCAGCCCCAGCATTTT. Protein product: CASSFLQGVNQPQHF.

In nucleotides, the CDR3 is TGTGCCAGCAGTGGGAGGGGCCAGGGCAGTTCCTATAATTCACCCCTCCACTTT. Residues: CASSGRGQGSSYNSPLHF. The chain employs TRBV2 and TRBJ1-6, with TRBD1 as a possible D gene (5 bases). Trimming stripped 4 bases from V and 1 base from J, with 17 bases between. The germline V gene has CDR1 SNHLY and CDR2 FYNNEI. CDR3 length equals 18 residues. Together with reference TRBV2 and TRBJ1-6, the CDR3 gives the full variable domain: EPEVTQTPSHQVTQMGQEVILRCVPISNHLYFYWYRQILGQKVEFLVSFYNNEISEKSEIFDDQFSVERPDGSNFTLKIRSTKLEDSAMYFCASSGRGQGSSYNSPLHFGNGTRLTVT.

The J gene is TRBJ1-2, the V gene TRBV29-1, with D possibly matching TRBD1 (5 bases). Per germline, CDR1 SQVTM and CDR2 ANQGSEA. Trimming took 4 bases from V and 6 from J, leaving 21 bases between them. CDR3 length: 15 residues. In nucleotides, the CDR3 is TGCAGCGTTGTTCCCTCTAGAACAGGCCCCAATGGCTACACCTTC. It is translated as CSVVPSRTGPNGYTF.

The chain is built from TRBV5-1 and TRBJ1-1, with a tentative D call TRBD1 (5 bases). Germline V lookup: CDR1 SGHRS, CDR2 YFSETQ. The CDR3 consists of 15 residues. V lost 0 bases and J 6 bases, leaving 15 bases between the germline ends. CDR3 loop: CASSLATGAGAEAFF. CDR3 bases: TGCGCCAGCAGCTTGGCTACAGGAGCGGGTGCTGAAGCTTTCTTT.